The 25 T cell receptor beta chains in this list originate from one sample, sequenced in a study of CD8 T cells in Susac syndrome. Random-hexamer reverse transcription was applied to about 0.45 to 1 ug RNA. TCRdb called the immunoSEQ multiplex PCR reads again in MiXCR, with one record for every CDR3 protein. The table lists some 200,000 distinct CDR3 sequences, 95% of them singletons. The sequencing sample was made of CD8+ T cells from PBMCs. The receptors were gathered from a human donor with Susac syndrome.

This CDR3 is CASSHSELAGGIYEQYF. CDR3 in DNA: TGCGCCAGCAGCCATTCCGAACTAGCGGGGGGCATCTACGAGCAGTACTTC. The V gene is TRBV4-1, the J gene TRBJ2-7; 12 nucleotides align to TRBD2. Germline CDR1 and CDR2: MGHRA and YSYEKL. The CDR3 length is 17 residues. V was clipped by 3 bases and J by 3 bases; unmatched bases: 9.

CDR3 loop: CASVDTLALEQYF. The CDR3 bases are TGTGCCAGCGTCGATACACTAGCGCTCGAGCAGTACTTC. The chain recombines TRBV2 with TRBJ2-7; 7 nucleotides agree with TRBD2. Germline V gene lookup returns CDR1 SNHLY and CDR2 FYNNEI. The CDR3 runs 13 residues. V lost 8 bases to trimming and J lost 6 bases; unmatched junction nucleotides: 10.

The genes are TRBV20-1 and TRBJ1-1; no reliable D call. The CDR3 contains 12 residues. Trimming left V 6 bases short and J 1 base short, with 9 bases between. CDR1 and CDR2 (germline): DFQATT, SNEGSKA (reference sequence). The DNA for the CDR3 is TGCAGTGCCATAGGTGGGAACACTGAAGCTTTCTTT. It codes for CSAIGGNTEAFF.

This chain uses TRBV5-5 with TRBJ1-1; no reliable D call. The germline gives CDR1 SGHKS, CDR2 YYEKEE (reference sequence). Between the trimmed V and J ends, which lost 0 bases and 5 bases, there was a span of 11 bases. This CDR3 comprises 14 residues. The CDR3: CASSLVATETEAFF. In nucleotides, the CDR3 is TGTGCCAGCAGCTTGGTGGCCACGGAGACTGAAGCTTTCTTT.

This chain links TRBV10-3 with TRBJ2-7, with a possible D match to TRBD1 (6 bases). Germline lookup yields CDR1 ENHRY and CDR2 SYGVKD. The CDR3 spans 12 residues. V gave up 7 bases and J gave up 4 bases, with 11 bases separating them. CDR3 protein: CAIKDQGYEQYF. CDR3 DNA: TGTGCCATCAAGGACCAGGGGTACGAGCAGTACTTC.

V and J are TRBV9 and TRBJ2-1, with D perhaps matching TRBD1 or TRBD2 (6 bases each). Germline V gene sequence: CDR1 SGDLS, CDR2 YYNGEE. V was cut by 0 bases and J by 4 bases, with 11 bases left in between. The CDR3 spans 15 residues. CDR3 residues: CASSVVGGSYNEQFF. DNA of the CDR3: TGTGCCAGCAGCGTAGTGGGGGGCTCGTACAATGAGCAGTTCTTC.

The chain combines TRBV4-2 with TRBJ2-6; possible D gene TRBD2, 5 bases. This CDR3 contains 18 residues. Trimming pared 0 bases from V and 1 base from J, leaving 13 bases between. Germline CDR1 LGHNA, CDR2 YNFKEQ. The CDR3 sequence is CASSQDSYGESGANVLTF. The CDR3 DNA is TGTGCCAGCAGCCAAGATTCATACGGGGAGTCTGGGGCCAACGTCCTGACTTTC.

The V call is TRBV2, the J call TRBJ1-5; 7 nucleotides line up with TRBD1. V shed 6 bases and J 11 bases; nucleotides not matched to a gene: 13. This CDR3 is built from 14 residues. Germline CDR1 and CDR2: SNHLY and FYNNEI. CDR3 in DNA: TGTGCCAGCAGAGACCAGGGGGAGGTGGATGCCCAGCATTTT. Amino acids: CASRDQGEVDAQHF.

This chain uses TRBV11-2 with TRBJ2-1, with D uncertain. The ends were cut back, 5 bases at V and 0 bases at J, with 11 bases in the middle. The CDR3 sequence is 15 residues long. CDR1 and CDR2 from the germline V gene are SGHAT and FQNNGV. The CDR3 spells CASSIPGSSYNEQFF. Written as DNA, the CDR3 is TGTGCCAGCAGCATACCCGGAAGCTCCTACAATGAGCAGTTCTTC.

The chain is built from TRBV7-9 and TRBJ2-3; D call uncertain. The germline V and J ends were trimmed by 6 bases and 4 bases, with 8 bases remaining between them. Germline CDR1 reads SEHNR; CDR2 reads FQNEAQ (reference sequence). This CDR3 comprises 12 residues. Here the CDR3 reads CASRNPPDTQYF. The CDR3 nucleotides are TGTGCCAGCAGAAACCCCCCAGATACGCAGTATTTT. The full variable domain, in which reference TRBV7-9 and TRBJ2-3 provide the parts outside the CDR3, is DTGVSQNPRHKITKRGQNVTFRCDPISEHNRLYWYRQTLGQGPEFLTYFQNEAQLEKSRLLSDRFSAERPKGSFSTLEIQRTEQGDSAMYLCASRNPPDTQYFGPGTRLTVL.

The V call is TRBV20-1, the J call TRBJ2-1, with D possibly matching TRBD1 (6 bases). The germline V gene has CDR1 DFQATT and CDR2 SNEGSKA (reference sequence). Deletions cut 0 bases from V and 0 bases from J, with 9 bases between. This CDR3 comprises 15 residues. CDR3 sequence: CSAREGAASYNEQFF. The CDR3 DNA reads TGCAGTGCTAGAGAGGGGGCAGCCTCCTACAATGAGCAGTTCTTC.

This rearrangement joins TRBV20-1 to TRBJ2-7; 7 bases fit TRBD2. The CDR3 is 16 amino acids. With V trimmed by 5 bases and J by 3 bases, 16 bases remained unmatched. Germline-derived CDR1 and CDR2 are DFQATT and SNEGSKA (reference sequence). The CDR3 protein is CSAEFLAEGRNYEQYF. The CDR3 nucleotides are TGCAGTGCTGAGTTCCTAGCGGAAGGGAGAAACTACGAGCAGTACTTC.

The chain recombines TRBV7-9 with TRBJ1-5; D gene unclear. Germline CDR1 and CDR2: SEHNR and FQNEAQ (reference sequence). This CDR3 has 14 residues. Trimming stripped 2 bases from V and 9 bases from J, with 14 bases between. The CDR3 loop reads CASSLPGATGPQHF. In DNA form, the CDR3 reads TGTGCCAGCAGCTTACCGGGAGCGACGGGGCCCCAGCATTTT.

The chain carries TRBV9 and TRBJ1-6; D may be TRBD1 (5 bases). CDR3 length: 14 amino acids. Germline assignment: CDR1 SGDLS and CDR2 YYNGEE. Deletions cut 0 bases from V and 7 bases from J, with 8 bases between. For the CDR3, the DNA is TGTGCCAGCAGCGTAGCGGGGCAGAATTCACCCCTCCACTTT. Encoded protein: CASSVAGQNSPLHF.

The chain recombines TRBV3-1 with TRBJ1-2; the D is unclear. CDR1 LGHDT and CDR2 YNNKEL come from the germline V gene (reference sequence). The V end lost 0 bases, the J end lost 3 bases, and 8 bases lay between the germline ends. The length of the CDR3 is 14 residues. CDR3 in amino acids: CASSQDGVYYGYTF. The DNA of the CDR3 is TGTGCCAGCAGCCAAGACGGGGTATACTATGGCTACACCTTC.

The chain uses TRBV23-1 and TRBJ1-1, with D unclear. TRBV23-1 has ORF status, its function being uncertain. The CDR3 totals 14 residues. V was shortened by 6 bases and J by 3 bases, with 14 bases between the two germline ends. For the CDR3, the DNA is TGCGCCAGCAGGAAAGGTCTGCGCGACACTGAAGCTTTCTTT. Translated, it gives CASRKGLRDTEAFF.

This clonotype appeared a single time. The CDR3 sequence is CASSSPARPGELFF. The DNA of the CDR3 is TGTGCCAGCAGCTCCCCCGCGCGTCCCGGGGAGCTGTTTTTT. The V call is TRBV7-9, the J call TRBJ2-2; D not certain. Trimming shortened V by 4 bases and J by 6 bases, and 12 bases separated the two germline ends. CDR3 length equals 14 residues. The germline V gene encodes CDR1 SEHNR and CDR2 FQNEAQ (reference sequence).

V and J are TRBV20-1 and TRBJ2-1, with D possibly TRBD2 on 5 matching bases. The V gene lost 1 base and the J gene lost 8 bases, with 12 bases spanning the gap. The germline gives CDR1 DFQATT, CDR2 SNEGSKA (reference sequence). The CDR3 totals 13 residues. CDR3 loop: CSARVASTYEQFF. The CDR3 bases are TGCAGTGCTAGAGTAGCTAGCACCTATGAGCAGTTCTTC.

The chain couples TRBV9 to TRBJ2-7, with D possibly matching TRBD1 (6 bases). CDR1 is SGDLS, CDR2 YYNGEE, per germline. Trimming took 4 bases from V and 3 from J, leaving 14 bases between them. This CDR3 is built from 14 residues. The CDR3 DNA reads TGTGCCAGCAGCAGGAGACAGGACTTCTACGAGCAGTACTTC. Protein product: CASSRRQDFYEQYF. The variable domain in full, completed from reference TRBV9 and TRBJ2-7, reads DSGVTQTPKHLITATGQRVTLRCSPRSGDLSVYWYQQSLDQGLQFLIQYYNGEERAKGNILERFSAQQFPDLHSELNLSSLELGDSALYFCASSRRQDFYEQYFGPGTRLTVT.

The chain carries TRBV12-3 or TRBV12-4 and TRBJ2-7; 12 nucleotides match TRBD2. The length of the CDR3 is 13 residues. V trimming: 5 bases; J trimming: 7 bases; junction bases outside the gene matches: 3. This chain's CDR3 is CASSPTSGSEQYF. CDR3 sequence (DNA): TGTGCCAGCAGTCCGACTAGCGGGAGTGAGCAGTACTTC.

The chain carries TRBV5-1 and TRBJ2-7; the D gene is possibly TRBD2 (5 bases). This CDR3 comprises 14 residues. Trimming left V 0 bases short and J 4 bases short, with 11 bases between. Germline CDR1 SGHRS, CDR2 YFSETQ. CDR3 in amino acids: CASSLEDGDYEQYF. The CDR3 DNA reads TGCGCCAGCAGCTTGGAGGACGGGGATTACGAGCAGTACTTC.

The V call is TRBV9, the J call TRBJ2-1; D might be TRBD2 (5 bases). The CDR3 is 15 amino acids. Germline CDR1 SGDLS, CDR2 YYNGEE. Trimming cost V 0 bases and J 3 bases, with 10 bases left between them. The CDR3 is CASSVAGVNYNEQFF. CDR3 nucleotide sequence: TGTGCCAGCAGCGTAGCCGGGGTCAACTACAATGAGCAGTTCTTC.

V usage is TRBV29-1 and J usage is TRBJ1-1; D perhaps matches TRBD1 (6 bases). Germline CDR1 reads SQVTM; CDR2 reads ANQGSEA. V was trimmed by 4 bases and J by 1 base, leaving 13 bases between them. The CDR3 consists of 14 residues. The CDR3 region is CSVAAGTRNTEAFF. The DNA for the CDR3 is TGCAGCGTTGCGGCGGGGACAAGGAACACTGAAGCTTTCTTT. The variable domain in full, with the rest retrieved from reference TRBV29-1 and TRBJ1-1, is SAVISQKPSRDICQRGTSLTIQCQVDSQVTMMFWYRQQPGQSLTLIATANQGSEATYESGFVIDKFPISRPNLTFSTLTVSNMSPEDSSIYLCSVAAGTRNTEAFFGQGTRLTVV.

V and J are TRBV2 and TRBJ2-7; 8 bases map to TRBD1. The V segment lost 3 bases and the J segment 2 bases; nucleotides outside the gene matches: 6. Germline CDR1 and CDR2: SNHLY and FYNNEI. This CDR3 comprises 15 residues. In nucleotides, the CDR3 is TGTGCCAGCAGTGACCACGACAGGGGAGCCTACGAGCAGTACTTC. Translation: CASSDHDRGAYEQYF.

This clonotype was picked up a small number of times. This sequence joins TRBV11-2 and TRBJ1-1, with D possibly matching TRBD1 (5 bases). The ends were cut back, 3 bases at V and 1 base at J, with 9 bases in the middle. This CDR3 contains 14 residues. From germline, CDR1 is SGHAT and CDR2 FQNNGV. Written as DNA, the CDR3 is TGTGCCAGCAGCTTGCGGGGGGAGAACACTGAAGCTTTCTTT. Its translation: CASSLRGENTEAFF.